Shown below are 14 T cell receptor beta chains from a single sample sequenced in a study of blood T cell repertoires in COVID-19. The assay was immunoSEQ multiplex PCR, and TCRdb's table has in-frame clones only and misses some. The sample lists 90,000 or so clones; about 85% were seen once. Sequenced: peripheral blood. The source of these receptors is a man of 80 years or more with active or convalescent COVID-19.

The chain couples TRBV16 to TRBJ2-5, with D possibly matching TRBD2 (6 bases). The germline gives CDR1 KGHSY, CDR2 FQNENV. The CDR3 covers 14 residues. V was shortened by 4 bases and J by 0 bases, with 9 bases between the two germline ends. The CDR3 here is CASSRGGYQETQYF. The CDR3 DNA follows: TGTGCCAGCAGCCGTGGGGGGTACCAAGAGACCCAGTACTTC.

The V and J genes are TRBV5-1 and TRBJ2-2; tentatively, D is TRBD1 (5 bases). The germline gives CDR1 SGHRS, CDR2 YFSETQ. The CDR3 spans 15 residues. Trimming removed 5 bases from V and 2 bases from J, with 13 bases in between. CDR3 residues: CASSITDTNTGELFF. The CDR3 region has the DNA TGCGCCAGCAGTATTACGGACACCAACACCGGGGAGCTGTTTTTT.

J is TRBJ2-3 and V is TRBV4-3; TRBD2 might be the D (5 bases). The CDR3 runs 14 residues. V gave up 0 bases and J gave up 3 bases, with 7 bases separating them. CDR1 LGHNA and CDR2 YSLEER come from the germline V gene. CDR3 coding DNA: TGCGCCAGCAGCCAAGATACGGGAACAGATACGCAGTATTTT. Amino acid sequence: CASSQDTGTDTQYF.

Only a few counts were recorded for this clone. This sequence joins TRBV7-2 and TRBJ1-5; the D gene is possibly TRBD1 (6 bases). CDR1 SGHTA and CDR2 FQGNSA come from the germline V gene. The CDR3 is made up of 15 amino acids. V was clipped by 4 bases and J by 3 bases, with 13 bases between them. The CDR3 protein is CASSSPTGFNQPQHF. Here the CDR3 DNA reads TGTGCCAGCAGCTCACCTACAGGGTTCAATCAGCCCCAGCATTTT.

The gene calls are TRBV5-1 and TRBJ1-1; tentatively, D is TRBD1 (5 bases). The V and J ends lost 3 bases and 0 bases respectively, with 6 bases between them. The CDR3 has 13 residues. Germline V gives CDR1 SGHRS, CDR2 YFSETQ. The DNA for the CDR3 is TGCGCCAGCAGCTCGACAGTGAACACTGAAGCTTTCTTT. Translating gives CASSSTVNTEAFF.

The chain links TRBV5-1 to TRBJ2-2; TRBD1 agrees at 10 bases. V was pared by 0 bases and J by 6 bases, with 2 bases of the junction left unmatched. Germline loops: CDR1 SGHRS, CDR2 YFSETQ. The CDR3 has 15 residues. CDR3 coding DNA: TGCGCCAGCAGCTTGGCCGGGACAGGGGCCGGGGAGCTGTTTTTT. It specifies CASSLAGTGAGELFF.

J is TRBJ2-2 and V is TRBV2, with D uncertain. V lost 2 bases and J lost 0, with 10 bases in between. Germline lookup yields CDR1 SNHLY and CDR2 FYNNEI. This CDR3 has 16 residues. The DNA of the CDR3 is TGTGCCAGCAGTGAAATTGTGTTAACGAACACCGGGGAGCTGTTTTTT. It translates to CASSEIVLTNTGELFF. The entire variable domain, with the rest obtained from reference TRBV2 and TRBJ2-2, is as follows: EPEVTQTPSHQVTQMGQEVILRCVPISNHLYFYWYRQILGQKVEFLVSFYNNEISEKSEIFDDQFSVERPDGSNFTLKIRSTKLEDSAMYFCASSEIVLTNTGELFFGEGSRLTVL.

CDR3 sequence: CASTRTVDNSPLHF. The CDR3 nucleotides read TGTGCCAGCACCCGGACTGTAGATAATTCACCCCTCCACTTT. This chain connects TRBV6-6 to TRBJ1-6; D is uncertain. V was cut by 7 bases and J by 5 bases, with 12 bases left in between. Germline lookup yields CDR1 MNHNY and CDR2 SVGAGI (reference sequence). The CDR3 sequence is 14 residues long.

The chain joins TRBV4-3 to TRBJ2-5, with 8 nucleotides matching TRBD2. Germline V gives CDR1 LGHNA, CDR2 YSLEER. The CDR3 is 15 residues long. J was trimmed by 1 base and V by 10 bases; bases with no gene match: 11. CDR3 bases: TGCGCCACCCACGGGGGGCGGGGGGCCCAAGAGACCCAGTACTTC. As protein: CATHGGRGAQETQYF.

This chain joins TRBV4-1 and TRBJ2-3; 14 nucleotides line up with TRBD2. The CDR3 sequence is 15 residues long. V lost 1 base and J lost 7; bases outside the gene matches: 1. CDR1 and CDR2 (germline): MGHRA, YSYEKL. This chain's CDR3 is CASSQGTSGGYTQYF. The CDR3, as DNA: TGCGCCAGCAGCCAAGGGACTAGCGGGGGGTATACGCAGTATTTT.

The chain links TRBV27 to TRBJ2-2, with D possibly being TRBD1 (6 bases). V lost 3 bases to trimming and J lost 0 bases, with 11 bases between them. Germline CDR1 MNHEY, CDR2 SMNVEV (reference sequence). This CDR3 is 16 amino acids long. This CDR3 is CASSFSQGANTGELFF. In DNA form, the CDR3 reads TGTGCCAGCAGTTTTTCACAGGGCGCGAACACCGGGGAGCTGTTTTTT.

V gene TRBV19 combines with J gene TRBJ1-2, with D perhaps matching TRBD1 (6 bases). V was cut by 6 bases and J by 5 bases, with 16 bases left in between. In germline, CDR1 is LNHDA, CDR2 SQIVND (reference sequence). The CDR3 spans 14 residues. CDR3: CASRARGADYGYTF. CDR3 in DNA: TGTGCCAGTAGAGCCCGGGGGGCGGATTATGGCTACACCTTC.

The V call is TRBV4-3, the J call TRBJ2-7; 10 bases fit TRBD1. CDR1 and CDR2 from the germline V gene are LGHNA and YSLEER. The CDR3 runs 16 residues. J gave up 3 bases and V 1 base, and 6 bases lay outside the gene matches. This CDR3 reads CASSQGTGGRVYEQYF. Written as DNA, the CDR3 is TGCGCCAGCAGCCAAGGGACAGGGGGTAGAGTCTACGAGCAGTACTTC.

The rearrangement uses TRBV18 and TRBJ1-5; D is ambiguous. V was trimmed by 5 bases and J by 3 bases, leaving 5 bases between them. This CDR3 is 12 amino acids long. The germline V gene has CDR1 KGHSH and CDR2 LQKENI. CDR3 DNA sequence: TGTGCCAGCTCAAATAACAATCAGCCCCAGCATTTT. It encodes CASSNNNQPQHF.